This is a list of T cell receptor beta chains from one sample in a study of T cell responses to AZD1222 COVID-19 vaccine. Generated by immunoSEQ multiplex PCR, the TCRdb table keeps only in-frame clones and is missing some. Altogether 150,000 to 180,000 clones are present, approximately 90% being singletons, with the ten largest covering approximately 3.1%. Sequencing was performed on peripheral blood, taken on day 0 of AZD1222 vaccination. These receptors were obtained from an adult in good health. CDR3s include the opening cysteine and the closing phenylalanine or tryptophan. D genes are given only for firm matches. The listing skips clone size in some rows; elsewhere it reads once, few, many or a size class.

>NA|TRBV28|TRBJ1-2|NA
TGTGCCAGCAGCAGTGGACGGTCTAGCTATGGCTACACCTTC
CASSSGRSSYGYTF
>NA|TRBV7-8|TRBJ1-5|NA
TGTGCCAGCAGCCCGGAACCCAAACGTCAATATAGCAATCAGCCCCAGCATTTT
CASSPEPKRQYSNQPQHF
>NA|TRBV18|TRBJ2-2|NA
TGTGCCAGCTCGAGCCGGGACACCGGGGAGCTGTTTTTT
CASSSRDTGELFF
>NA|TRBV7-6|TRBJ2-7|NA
TGTGCCAGCAGCCAGGGAACTCTTAGCTCCTACGAGCAGTACTTC
CASSQGTLSSYEQYF
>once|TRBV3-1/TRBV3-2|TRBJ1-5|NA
TGTGCCAGCAGCCAAGGTAGTAGGGAGGGCAATCAGCCCCAGCATTTT
CASSQGSREGNQPQHF
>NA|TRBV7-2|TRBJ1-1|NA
TGTGCCAGCAGCACACAGGGCGTTGGCACTGAAGCTTTCTTT
CASSTQGVGTEAFF
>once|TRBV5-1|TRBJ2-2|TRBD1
TGCGCCAGCAGCTTGGAGGGACAGGGTACCGGGGAGCTGTTTTTT
CASSLEGQGTGELFF
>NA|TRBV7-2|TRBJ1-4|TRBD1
TGTGCCAGCAGCAGGGACAGGGACGTAAATGAAAAACTGTTTTTT
CASSRDRDVNEKLFF
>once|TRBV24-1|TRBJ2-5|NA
TGTGCCACCAGTGACCCGGGTGACGGGGGCGGGGAGACCCAGTACTTC
CATSDPGDGGGETQYF
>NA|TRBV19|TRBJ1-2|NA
TGTGCCAGTAGTATGAGCCCCGGGGGACGGGATGGCTACACCTTC
CASSMSPGGRDGYTF
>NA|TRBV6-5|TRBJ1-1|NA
TGTGCCAGCTCCAACGAGGGTTTGAACACTGAAGCTTTCTTT
CASSNEGLNTEAFF
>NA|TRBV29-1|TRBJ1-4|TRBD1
TGCAGCGTGTCAGGGGGCAGCTCAACTAATGAAAAACTGTTTTTT
CSVSGGSSTNEKLFF
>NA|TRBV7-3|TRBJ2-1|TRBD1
TGTGCCAGCAGCTACCTCGGACAGGGAAACAATGAGCAGTTCTTC
CASSYLGQGNNEQFF
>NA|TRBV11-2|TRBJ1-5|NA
TGTGCCAGCAGCCCTGGGACCGGAGCCAATCAGCCCCAGCATTTT
CASSPGTGANQPQHF
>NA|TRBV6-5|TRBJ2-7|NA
TGTGCCAGCACCGAAGGGTACAGCTCCTACGAGCAGTACTTC
CASTEGYSSYEQYF
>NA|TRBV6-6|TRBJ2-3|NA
TGTGCCAGCAGTCCCAGGGGGGGTAGCTACCCGAGCACAGATACGCAGTATTTT
CASSPRGGSYPSTDTQYF
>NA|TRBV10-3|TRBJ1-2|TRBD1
TGTGCCATCAGAGACGGGACAGGGGGCGCGGCCAGCTATGGCTACACCTTC
CAIRDGTGGAASYGYTF
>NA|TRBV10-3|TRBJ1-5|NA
TGTGCCATCAGTGAGGACACTGTCGGTCAGCCCCAGCATTTT
CAISEDTVGQPQHF
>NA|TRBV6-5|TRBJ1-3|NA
TGTGCCAGCAATAGGGGATTAGCCTCTGGAAACACCATATATTTT
CASNRGLASGNTIYF
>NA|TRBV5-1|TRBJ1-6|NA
TGCGCCAGCAGACTCGACTCCTTAAATTCACCCCTCCACTTT
CASRLDSLNSPLHF
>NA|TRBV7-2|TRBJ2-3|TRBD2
TGTGCCAGCAGCTTAGAGCCAGCGGGGTATGGAGATACGCAGTATTTT
CASSLEPAGYGDTQYF
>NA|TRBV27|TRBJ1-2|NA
TGTGCCAGCAGTTTAGACAGGAGAAGGGGCTACACCTTC
CASSLDRRRGYTF
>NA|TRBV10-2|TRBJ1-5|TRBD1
TGCGCCAGCAGTGAAGCAGGGGGTGGTCAGCCCCAGCATTTT
CASSEAGGGQPQHF
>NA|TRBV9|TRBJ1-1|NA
TGTGCCAGCAGCGTAGATGAGGGTAGGGGCACTGAAGCTTTCTTT
CASSVDEGRGTEAFF
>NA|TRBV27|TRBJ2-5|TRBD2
TGTGCCAGCAGTTTAGGTAGCGGGGGTCAAGAGACCCAGTACTTC
CASSLGSGGQETQYF
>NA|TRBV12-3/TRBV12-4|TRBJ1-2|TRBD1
TGTGCCAGCAGTCCAACAGGGGGGGGCTACACCTTC
CASSPTGGGYTF
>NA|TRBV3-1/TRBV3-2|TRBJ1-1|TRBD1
TGTGCCAGCAGCCCCGACAGGGGCACTGAAGCTTTCTTT
CASSPDRGTEAFF
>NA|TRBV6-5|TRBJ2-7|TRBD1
TGTGCCAGCAGTCGGACAGGCCCCTGGGAGCAGTACTTC
CASSRTGPWEQYF
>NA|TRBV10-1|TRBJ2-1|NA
TGCGCCAGCAGTGAGTCCCGGGGGGCCGGATACAATGAGCAGTTCTTC
CASSESRGAGYNEQFF
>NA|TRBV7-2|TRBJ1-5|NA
TGTGCCAGCAGCTTAGAAGTGGCTTACCAGCCCCAGCATTTT
CASSLEVAYQPQHF
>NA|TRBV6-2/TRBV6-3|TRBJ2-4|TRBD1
TGTGCCAGCAGTCCACAGGGGCGGCCGATCTTGGTTTTC
CASSPQGRPILVF
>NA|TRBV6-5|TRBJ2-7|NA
TGTGCCAGCAGCCCCCGGGGGAAGGGGACCTACGAGCAGTACTTC
CASSPRGKGTYEQYF
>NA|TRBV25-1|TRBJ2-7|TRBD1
TGTGCCAGCAGCCCAGACAGGGGGCTAGGCGAGCAGTACTTC
CASSPDRGLGEQYF
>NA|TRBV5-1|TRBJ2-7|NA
TGCGCCAGCAGCTTGGCGGCAGGATCGGGACACAACTCCTACGAGCAGTACTTC
CASSLAAGSGHNSYEQYF
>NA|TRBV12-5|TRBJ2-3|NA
TGTGCTAGTGGTTTGACAGAAACAGATACGCAGTATTTT
CASGLTETDTQYF